Sequencing of this TCR beta chain was carried out in a study of T cell changes during pregnancy in multiple sclerosis. TCRdb's copy holds only in-frame clones and misses some; the assay was immunoSEQ multiplex PCR. The table lists approximately 20,000 clones, 88% of them singletons. This CDR3 region has 16 residues. With 7 bases removed from V and 4 bases from J, the gap between germline ends came to 20 bases. Germline V gene data show CDR1 as MNHEY and CDR2 as SMNVEV (reference sequence). The TCR originated in a female donor in good health, enrolled as a control in a pregnancy study. This sequence joins TRBV27 and TRBJ2-1, with D tentatively TRBD2 (5 bases). The input for sequencing was CD8+ T cells from peripheral blood mononuclear cells, taken after pregnancy. CDR3 sequence reads: CASTPSNDGEYNEQFF. CDR3 bases: TGTGCCAGCACCCCCTCTAATGATGGGGAGTACAATGAGCAGTTCTTC.